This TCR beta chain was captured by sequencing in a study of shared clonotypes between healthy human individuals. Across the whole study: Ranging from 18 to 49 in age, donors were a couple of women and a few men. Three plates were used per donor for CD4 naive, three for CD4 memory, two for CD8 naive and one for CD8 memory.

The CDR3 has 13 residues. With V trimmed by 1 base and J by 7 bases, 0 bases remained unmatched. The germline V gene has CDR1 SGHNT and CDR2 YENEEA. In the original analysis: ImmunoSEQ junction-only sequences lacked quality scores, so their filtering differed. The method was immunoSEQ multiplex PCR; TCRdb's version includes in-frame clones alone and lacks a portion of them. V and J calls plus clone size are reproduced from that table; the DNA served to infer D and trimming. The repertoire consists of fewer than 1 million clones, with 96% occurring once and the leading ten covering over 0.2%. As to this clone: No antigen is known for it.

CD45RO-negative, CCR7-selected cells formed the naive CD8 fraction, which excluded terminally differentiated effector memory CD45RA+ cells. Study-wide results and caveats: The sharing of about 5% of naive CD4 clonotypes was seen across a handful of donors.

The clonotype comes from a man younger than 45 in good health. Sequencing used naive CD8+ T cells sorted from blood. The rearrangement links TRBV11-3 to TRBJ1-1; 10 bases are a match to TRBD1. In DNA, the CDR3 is TGTGCCAGCAGCTTAGGGACAGGGGGTGAAGCTTTCTTT. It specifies CASSLGTGGEAFF.